The following is a T cell receptor beta chain sequence with its context. The CDR3 sequence is 16 residues long. V shed 2 bases, J shed 0 bases, and the junction held 1 base outside the gene matches. In germline, CDR1 is MNHNY, CDR2 SVGAGI (reference sequence). The data derive from a study of blood T cell repertoires in COVID-19. Study at large: Spain, Italy and the United States supplied samples that represented acute and convalescent COVID-19. PBMCs, B-cell-depleted T cells, or T cells were the source of the cDNA or gDNA that made up the material.

In the source study's methods: Cell counts per sample came from amplifying reference gene primers. TCRdb's copy holds only in-frame clones and misses some; the assay was immunoSEQ multiplex PCR. The DNA gave D and trimming, while V, J and clone size come from that table. This sample yields about 220,000 clones, of which roughly 84% are seen a single time; 3.6% belongs to the top ten. This TCR derives from a woman of 80 years or more with acute or convalescent COVID-19. Material for sequencing was peripheral blood. The chain joins TRBV6-6 to TRBJ2-6, with 7 bases that match TRBD1. The CDR3 sequence: CASSYGDSSGANVLTF. CDR3 DNA sequence: TGTGCCAGCAGTTACGGGGACAGCTCTGGGGCCAACGTCCTGACTTTC.